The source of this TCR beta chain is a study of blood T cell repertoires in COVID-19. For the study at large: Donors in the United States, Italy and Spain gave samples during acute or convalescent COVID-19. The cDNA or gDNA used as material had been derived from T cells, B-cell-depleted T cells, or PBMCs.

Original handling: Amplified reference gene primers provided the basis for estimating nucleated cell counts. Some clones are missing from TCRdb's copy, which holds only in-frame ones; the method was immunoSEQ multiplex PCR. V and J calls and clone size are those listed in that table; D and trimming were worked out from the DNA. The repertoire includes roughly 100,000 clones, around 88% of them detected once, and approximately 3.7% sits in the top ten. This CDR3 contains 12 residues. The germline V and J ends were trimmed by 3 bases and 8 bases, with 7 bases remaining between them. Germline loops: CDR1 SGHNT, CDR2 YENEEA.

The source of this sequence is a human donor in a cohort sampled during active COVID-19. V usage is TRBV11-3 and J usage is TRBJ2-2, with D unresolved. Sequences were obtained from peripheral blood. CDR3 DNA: TGTGCCAGCAGCTTGAACCAGGGGGAGCTGTTTTTT. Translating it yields CASSLNQGELFF. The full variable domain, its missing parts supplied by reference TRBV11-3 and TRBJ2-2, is EAGVVQSPRYKIIEKKQPVAFWCNPISGHNTLYWYLQNLGQGPELLIRYENEEAVDDSQLPKDRFSAERLKGVDSTLKIQPAELGDSAVYLCASSLNQGELFFGEGSRLTVL.